This T cell receptor (beta chain) was captured in a study of shared clonotypes between healthy human individuals. General study findings and limits: Sequencing of the sorted subsets was shown by rarefaction to be incomplete despite large depth.

About this clone itself: Its antigen is not identified.

The CDR3 length is 16 residues. Each PCR replicate from the sorted subsets contained 200 to 250 ng DNA, which is about 30,000 T cell genomes. Original methodology: ImmunoSEQ only sent back junction sequences with no quality scores, so filtering was done differently. The method was immunoSEQ multiplex PCR; TCRdb's version includes in-frame clones alone and lacks a portion of them. From that table come the V and J calls and clone size; the DNA was used to work out D and trimming. Of roughly 2.5 million clones listed, over 85% are singletons. The TCR originated in a man younger than 35 in good health. Sequencing was performed on naive CD4+ T cells sorted from blood. Specified subset: CD45RA+ positively selected. This chain connects TRBV21-1 to TRBJ2-2; whether TRBD2, the table's D call, matches the DNA was not checked. TRBV21-1 is a listed pseudogene. The CDR3 DNA reads TGTGCCAGCAGGGGAGGGGCAAACACCCACACCGGGGAGCTGTTTTTT. It is translated as CASRGGANTHTGELFF.